This passage covers 15 T cell receptor beta chains from one sample sequenced in a study of blood T cell repertoires in COVID-19. The table came from immunoSEQ multiplex PCR; TCRdb's copy has only in-frame clones and leaves some out. There are 20,000 to 30,000 clones in the sample; around 89% occur only once, and about 9.6% lies in the top ten. Sequencing was performed on peripheral blood. These receptors were collected from a man aged 65-85 years with acute or convalescent COVID-19.

The gene calls are TRBV5-1 and TRBJ1-2; 9 positions agree with TRBD1. This CDR3 has 16 amino acids. The V segment lost 4 bases and the J segment 6 bases; nucleotides outside the gene matches: 13. CDR1 and CDR2 from the germline V gene are SGHRS and YFSETQ. The CDR3 is CASSPAPGTGTDGYTF. The CDR3 bases are TGCGCCAGCAGCCCGGCCCCCGGGACAGGGACCGATGGCTACACCTTC.

This chain joins TRBV3-1 (or the pseudogene TRBV3-2) and TRBJ2-1, with TRBD2 identical over 8 bases. The V segment lost 2 bases and the J segment 5 bases; nucleotides outside the gene matches: 11. Germline V gives CDR1 LGHDT, CDR2 YNNKEL (reference sequence). The CDR3 length is 17 residues. The CDR3 protein is CASSQRSGSGENNEQFF. Here the CDR3 DNA reads TGTGCCAGCAGCCAAAGGAGCGGGAGTGGCGAAAACAATGAGCAGTTCTTC.

This clone showed up just once. V usage is TRBV21-1 and J usage is TRBJ1-2; the table's D call of TRBD1 was not tested on the DNA. TRBV21-1 is a pseudogene locus. This CDR3 is built from 11 residues. CDR3 sequence (DNA): TGTGCCAGCATATCACAGGGGCCCGGAGGCTTC. Protein product: CASISQGPGGF.

The chain carries TRBV20-1 and TRBJ2-1; maybe TRBD1 (6 bases). V shed 5 bases and J shed 0 bases, with 17 bases lying between them. Germline loops: CDR1 DFQATT, CDR2 SNEGSKA (reference sequence). The CDR3 loop spans 16 amino acids. The CDR3 DNA reads as TGCAGTGCTCGTGCTCGGGACACCTACTCCTACAATGAGCAGTTCTTC. Residues: CSARARDTYSYNEQFF.

V gene TRBV13 combines with J gene TRBJ2-5; 10 bases are shared with TRBD1. Germline V gene sequence: CDR1 PRHDT, CDR2 FYEKMQ (reference sequence). V lost 5 bases to trimming and J lost 7 bases; unmatched junction nucleotides: 10. This CDR3 region has 15 residues. CDR3 loop: CASSRRTGGYGTQYF. CDR3 nucleotide sequence: TGTGCCAGCAGCCGAAGGACAGGGGGTTATGGGACCCAGTACTTC.

The rearrangement uses TRBV5-1 and TRBJ1-2; 10 nucleotides agree with TRBD1. Germline values: CDR1 SGHRS, CDR2 YFSETQ. The CDR3 runs 13 residues. Losses at the gene ends were 6 bases for V and 8 bases for J; bases not matched to a gene: 7. The CDR3 DNA reads TGCGCCAGCACCAGACAGGGGGCGCGGGGCTACACCTTC. Translation gives CASTRQGARGYTF.

The chain recombines TRBV10-2 with TRBJ1-5; D not resolved. Trimming removed 3 bases at V and 0 bases at J, with 9 bases between. The CDR3 runs 15 residues. CDR1 and CDR2 (germline): WSHSY, SAAADI. The CDR3, as DNA: TGCGCCAGCAGTGACTCCGTCTATAGCAATCAGCCCCAGCATTTT. It is translated as CASSDSVYSNQPQHF.

The rearrangement links TRBV9 to TRBJ1-2; D remains ambiguous. The CDR3 extends over 15 amino acids. Germline assignment: CDR1 SGDLS and CDR2 YYNGEE. V lost 0 bases and J lost 0, with 9 bases in between. CDR3 loop: CASSVAPSPNYGYTF. CDR3 nucleotide sequence: TGTGCCAGCAGCGTAGCTCCCAGTCCTAACTATGGCTACACCTTC.

This CDR3 is CASRDIGTSGSGIAKNIQYF. CDR3 DNA sequence: TGTGCCAGCAGGGACATAGGGACTAGCGGGAGCGGGATAGCCAAAAACATTCAGTACTTC. The V and J genes are TRBV28 and TRBJ2-4, with 14 bases fitting TRBD2. This CDR3 has 20 residues. Germline V gives CDR1 MDHEN, CDR2 SYDVKM. J lost 0 bases, V lost 6 bases, and 13 bases had no gene match.

The genes are TRBV28 and TRBJ2-6, with 8 bases that match TRBD1. J gave up 0 bases and V 4 bases, and 5 bases lay outside the gene matches. The CDR3 has 17 amino acids. Germline assignment: CDR1 MDHEN and CDR2 SYDVKM. The CDR3 loop reads CASSSGQAASGANVLTF. CDR3 nucleotide sequence: TGTGCCAGCAGTTCGGGACAGGCTGCCTCTGGGGCCAACGTCCTGACTTTC.

V is TRBV2 and J is TRBJ1-5; D possibly corresponds to TRBD1 (5 bases). The CDR3 has 13 amino acids. Per the germline V gene, CDR1 is SNHLY and CDR2 is FYNNEI. V shed 5 bases and J shed 5 bases, with 10 bases lying between them. CDR3 in DNA: TGTGCCAGCAGTACGGCAGGGCATCAGCCCCAGCATTTT. Encoded protein: CASSTAGHQPQHF.

The genes are TRBV5-1 and TRBJ2-3; D perhaps matches TRBD2 (6 bases). Germline values: CDR1 SGHRS, CDR2 YFSETQ. Deletions cut 0 bases from V and 1 base from J, with 12 bases between. The CDR3 covers 16 residues. DNA of the CDR3: TGCGCCAGCAGCTTGGGGGGAGGAGTAGGCACAGATACGCAGTATTTT. Translation gives CASSLGGGVGTDTQYF. Full variable domain (rest looked up from reference TRBV5-1 and TRBJ2-3): KAGVTQTPRYLIKTRGQQVTLSCSPISGHRSVSWYQQTPGQGLQFLFEYFSETQRNKGNFPGRFSGRQFSNSRSEMNVSTLELGDSALYLCASSLGGGVGTDTQYFGPGTRLTVL.

This clone was recorded only once. This chain uses TRBV6-1 with TRBJ2-5; D not resolved. Germline assignment: CDR1 MNHNS and CDR2 SASEGT. The CDR3 extends over 14 amino acids. Between the trimmed V and J ends, which lost 0 bases and 5 bases, there was a span of 10 bases. DNA of the CDR3: TGTGCCAGCAGTGAAGCGGGCCAGGTGGAGACCCAGTACTTC. Amino acid sequence: CASSEAGQVETQYF.

This clone appeared a single time. The chain links TRBV19 to TRBJ1-2; 10 bases map to TRBD1. The CDR3 has 15 residues. The germline V gene encodes CDR1 LNHDA and CDR2 SQIVND (reference sequence). V lost 3 bases to trimming and J lost 3 bases; unmatched junction nucleotides: 4. This chain's CDR3 is CASSIVGTGDYGYTF. The CDR3 coding sequence is TGTGCCAGTAGTATTGTCGGGACAGGGGACTATGGCTACACCTTC.

This clone showed up just once. The chain has TRBV29-1 and TRBJ2-7; D may be TRBD1 (5 bases). V was cut by 4 bases and J by 3 bases, with 10 bases left in between. The CDR3 is 12 amino acids. The V gene's germline CDR1 is SQVTM and CDR2 ANQGSEA. This chain's CDR3 is CSVVRQGYEQYF. The CDR3 nucleotides are TGCAGCGTTGTTAGGCAGGGCTACGAGCAGTACTTC.